The 21 T cell receptor beta chains below were found in one sample sequenced in a study of OX40 agonist ivuxolimab in advanced cancers. Produced via immunoSEQ multiplex PCR; TCRdb's table is partial and in-frame only. The table shows about 61,000 clones, with approximately 92% occurring only once. The sample in question was CD4+ or CD8+ T cells sorted from blood, obtained in a trial of the OX40 agonist ivuxolimab. These receptors were obtained from an adult with an advanced solid tumor such as melanoma, head and neck, liver or kidney cancer.

The rearrangement joins TRBV11-2 to TRBJ2-1, with a possible D match to TRBD2 (5 bases). CDR3 length: 17 amino acids. Germline CDR1 and CDR2: SGHAT and FQNNGV. V was shortened by 1 base and J by 7 bases, with 20 bases between the two germline ends. CDR3 protein: CASSLVDGGATSNEQFF. The CDR3 nucleotides read TGTGCCAGCAGCTTAGTAGACGGCGGAGCCACTAGTAATGAGCAGTTCTTC. Full variable domain (rest looked up from reference TRBV11-2 and TRBJ2-1): EAGVAQSPRYKIIEKRQSVAFWCNPISGHATLYWYQQILGQGPKLLIQFQNNGVVDDSQLPKDRFSAERLKGVDSTLKIQPAKLEDSAVYLCASSLVDGGATSNEQFFGPGTRLTVL.

The chain links TRBV5-1 to TRBJ2-5, with a tentative D call TRBD2 (5 bases). V gave up 7 bases and J gave up 9 bases, with 25 bases separating them. CDR3 length equals 15 residues. The germline V gene encodes CDR1 SGHRS and CDR2 YFSETQ. The CDR3 nucleotides read TGCGCCAGCTCCCCGGTGGAGGCCCGCCCTGGGGCCCAGTACTTC. Encoded protein: CASSPVEARPGAQYF.

The sample holds a few counts of this clone. This sequence joins TRBV7-2 and TRBJ1-5; 8 bases agree with TRBD1. The CDR3 is made up of 15 amino acids. The V and J ends lost 4 bases and 5 bases, in that order; junction bases with no gene match: 7. The germline CDR1 and CDR2 sequences are SGHTA and FQGNSA. The CDR3 DNA reads as TGTGCCAGCAGCTCCTTCGGACAGGGCTATCAGCCCCAGCATTTT. Translated: CASSSFGQGYQPQHF. Based on the CDR3 plus reference TRBV7-2 and TRBJ1-5, the full variable domain is GAGVSQSPSNKVTEKGKDVELRCDPISGHTALYWYRQSLGQGLEFLIYFQGNSAPDKSGLPSDRFSAERTGGSVSTLTIQRTQQEDSAVYLCASSSFGQGYQPQHFGDGTRLSIL.

The gene calls are TRBV10-3 and TRBJ1-4; TRBD1 agrees at 9 bases. V lost 5 bases, J lost 7 bases, and 5 bases stayed unmatched. The CDR3 runs 14 residues. Germline CDR1 and CDR2: ENHRY and SYGVKD. The CDR3 spells CAISPQGASEKLFF. CDR3 DNA sequence: TGTGCCATCAGTCCACAGGGGGCGAGTGAAAAACTGTTTTTT.

CDR3 nucleotide sequence: TGCGCCAGCAGCCTCGGGACAGGGCCGAAGTGGCCCCAGCATTTT. Translating gives CASSLGTGPKWPQHF. This chain uses TRBV4-3 with TRBJ1-5; the match to TRBD1 covers 9 bases. V shed 4 bases, J shed 9 bases, and the junction held 10 bases outside the gene matches. CDR3 size: 15 residues. The germline gives CDR1 LGHNA, CDR2 YSLEER.

This chain connects TRBV30 to TRBJ1-5; D not certain. Per the germline V gene, CDR1 is GTSNPN and CDR2 is SVGIG (reference sequence). The CDR3 extends over 12 amino acids. Trimming stripped 4 bases from V and 8 bases from J, with 12 bases between. Written as DNA, the CDR3 is TGTGCCTGGAACGTTGGGCGGGAGCCCCAGCATTTT. Translation gives CAWNVGREPQHF.

The chain recombines TRBV11-2 with TRBJ1-3; the D gene is possibly TRBD1 (6 bases). The CDR3 is made up of 14 amino acids. V dropped 5 bases and J dropped 4 bases, with 12 bases sitting between them. CDR1 is SGHAT and CDR2 is FQNNGV in the germline V gene. CDR3 residues: CASSPGARGNTIYF. CDR3 bases: TGTGCCAGCAGCCCGGGGGCGCGAGGAAACACCATATATTTT.

The V and J genes are TRBV4-1 and TRBJ1-1, with 7 bases fitting TRBD1. The V gene's germline CDR1 is MGHRA and CDR2 YSYEKL. V lost 1 base, J lost 6 bases, and 8 bases stayed unmatched. This CDR3 comprises 15 residues. CDR3 DNA: TGCGCCAGCAGCCAAGGGGGTCGGGGGACAGCTGAAGCTTTCTTT. Amino acids: CASSQGGRGTAEAFF.

The chain has TRBV9 and TRBJ1-1, with 8 bases aligning to TRBD1. With V trimmed by 3 bases and J by 6 bases, 10 bases remained unmatched. This CDR3 spans 15 amino acids. CDR1 and CDR2 from the germline V gene are SGDLS and YYNGEE. The CDR3 is CASSESAGGGPEAFF. The CDR3 region has the DNA TGTGCCAGCAGCGAATCGGCAGGGGGCGGCCCTGAAGCTTTCTTT.

The chain carries TRBV20-1 and TRBJ2-5; unclear D gene. Trimming removed 4 bases from V and 0 bases from J, with 3 bases in between. The CDR3 spans 11 residues. Germline loops: CDR1 DFQATT, CDR2 SNEGSKA (reference sequence). The CDR3 is CSATDQETQYF. CDR3 in DNA: TGCAGTGCTACCGACCAAGAGACCCAGTACTTC.

V and J are TRBV19 and TRBJ1-5, with TRBD1 matching over 8 bases. V shed 1 base, J shed 5 bases, and the junction held 4 bases outside the gene matches. The germline V gene encodes CDR1 LNHDA and CDR2 SQIVND (reference sequence). The CDR3 runs to 15 residues. The CDR3 bases are TGTGCCAGTAGTATAGCAGGGGGCGGGGATCAGCCCCAGCATTTT. Protein: CASSIAGGGDQPQHF. The full variable domain, completed using reference TRBV19 and TRBJ1-5, is DGGITQSPKYLFRKEGQNVTLSCEQNLNHDAMYWYRQDPGQGLRLIYYSQIVNDFQKGDIAEGYSVSREKKESFPLTVTSAQKNPTAFYLCASSIAGGGDQPQHFGDGTRLSIL.

This chain links TRBV27 with TRBJ2-1; a weak D match, TRBD2 (5 bases). This CDR3 has 14 residues. V dropped 6 bases and J dropped 6 bases, with 15 bases sitting between them. Germline assignment: CDR1 MNHEY and CDR2 SMNVEV (reference sequence). The CDR3 nucleotides are TGTGCCAGCAGGATCACGGGAAGTACCAATGAGCAGTTCTTC. This codes for CASRITGSTNEQFF.

The chain joins TRBV27 to TRBJ2-3; TRBD2 might be the D (6 bases). V was trimmed by 3 bases and J by 6 bases, leaving 22 bases between them. Germline lookup yields CDR1 MNHEY and CDR2 SMNVEV (reference sequence). The CDR3 loop spans 17 amino acids. CDR3 in DNA: TGTGCCAGCAGTTTTGGGGTCTCGAGGGAGGATCTGGATACGCAGTATTTT. It encodes CASSFGVSREDLDTQYF.

The genes are TRBV28 and TRBJ1-3; tentatively, D is TRBD1 (6 bases). CDR3 size: 17 residues. From germline, CDR1 is MDHEN and CDR2 SYDVKM. The V and J ends lost 5 bases and 4 bases respectively, with 21 bases between them. CDR3 nucleotides: TGTGCCAGCAGTCTAACCCTGGGGGGGGCGAGAGGAAACACCATATATTTT. Protein product: CASSLTLGGARGNTIYF.

V and J are TRBV4-2 and TRBJ1-4; D gene unclear. The CDR3 length is 12 residues. Germline assignment: CDR1 LGHNA and CDR2 YNFKEQ. The V end was cut by 0 bases, the J end by 7 bases, with 3 bases between. The CDR3: CASSQESEKLFF. The CDR3 coding sequence is TGTGCCAGCAGCCAAGAAAGTGAAAAACTGTTTTTT.

The CDR3 spells CASSTNTRVTYEQYV. CDR3 coding DNA: TGTGCCAGTAGTACAAACACCAGGGTAACCTACGAGCAGTACGTC. The gene calls are TRBV19 and TRBJ2-7; perhaps TRBD1 as D (5 bases). Germline CDR1 reads LNHDA; CDR2 reads SQIVND (reference sequence). The CDR3 runs 15 residues. V lost 4 bases and J lost 2, with 15 bases in between.

The chain recombines TRBV28 with TRBJ2-2; D ambiguous. From germline, CDR1 is MDHEN and CDR2 SYDVKM. The CDR3 covers 14 residues. Trimming pared 7 bases from V and 3 bases from J, leaving 12 bases between. The CDR3 region is CASKPPSDTGELFF. CDR3 sequence (DNA): TGTGCCAGCAAGCCCCCGTCGGACACCGGGGAGCTGTTTTTT.

This chain joins TRBV10-3 and TRBJ1-5, with D maybe TRBD1 (6 bases). V was shortened by 2 bases and J by 7 bases, with 12 bases between the two germline ends. Looked up from germline, CDR1 is ENHRY and CDR2 is SYGVKD. CDR3 size: 14 residues. The CDR3 loop is CAISETGMKQPQHF. In nucleotides, the CDR3 is TGTGCCATCAGTGAGACAGGGATGAAGCAGCCCCAGCATTTT.

This chain uses TRBV6-5 with TRBJ2-7; unclear D gene. There are 12 residues in the CDR3. Trimming took 4 bases from V and 4 from J, leaving 8 bases between them. Germline values: CDR1 MNHEY, CDR2 SVGAGI. The CDR3 sequence is CASSSSGYEQYV. In DNA form, the CDR3 reads TGTGCCAGCAGTTCTTCTGGGTACGAGCAGTACGTC.

V is TRBV4-2 and J is TRBJ1-2; 9 bases map to TRBD1. The V segment lost 2 bases and the J segment 5 bases; nucleotides outside the gene matches: 12. The CDR3 sequence is 17 residues long. Germline V lookup: CDR1 LGHNA, CDR2 YNFKEQ. The CDR3 reads CASSQRTGEAIRYGYTF. In DNA, the CDR3 is TGTGCCAGCAGCCAACGGACAGGGGAGGCAATTAGGTATGGCTACACCTTC.

This clone appeared a few times. The chain carries TRBV4-2 and TRBJ1-5; D ambiguous. The CDR3 contains 12 residues. CDR1 is LGHNA and CDR2 is YNFKEQ in the germline V gene. Trimming shortened V by 0 bases and J by 7 bases, and 4 bases separated the two germline ends. This CDR3 reads CASSQEGQPQHF. The CDR3, as DNA: TGTGCCAGCAGCCAAGAAGGACAGCCCCAGCATTTT.